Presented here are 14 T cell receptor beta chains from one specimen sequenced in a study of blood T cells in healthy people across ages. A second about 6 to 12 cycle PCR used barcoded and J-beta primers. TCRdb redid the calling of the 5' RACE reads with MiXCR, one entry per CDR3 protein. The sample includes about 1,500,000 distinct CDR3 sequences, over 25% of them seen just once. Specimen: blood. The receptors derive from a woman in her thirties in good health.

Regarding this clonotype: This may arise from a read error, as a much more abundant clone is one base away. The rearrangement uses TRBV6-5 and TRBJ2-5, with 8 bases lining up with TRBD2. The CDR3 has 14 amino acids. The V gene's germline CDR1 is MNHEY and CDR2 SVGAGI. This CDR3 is CASRSSGSGETLYF. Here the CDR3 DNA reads TGTGCCAGCAGATCTAGCGGGTCGGGAGAGACCCTGTACTTC.

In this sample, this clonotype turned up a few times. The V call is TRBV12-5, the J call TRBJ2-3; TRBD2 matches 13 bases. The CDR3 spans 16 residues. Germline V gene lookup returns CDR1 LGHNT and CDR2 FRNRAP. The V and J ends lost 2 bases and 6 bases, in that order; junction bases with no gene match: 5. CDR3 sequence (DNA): TGTGCTAGTGGTTTGCCGACTAGCGGGGGGCCGGATACGCAGTATTTT. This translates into CASGLPTSGGPDTQYF.

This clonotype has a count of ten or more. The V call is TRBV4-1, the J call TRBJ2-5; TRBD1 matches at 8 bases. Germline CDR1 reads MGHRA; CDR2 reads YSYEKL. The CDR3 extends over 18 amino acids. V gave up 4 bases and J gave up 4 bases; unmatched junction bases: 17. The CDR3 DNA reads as TGCGCCAGCAGCCGCACGTCCGGGACAGGTGTCTCCTCAGAGACCCAGTACTTC. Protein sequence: CASSRTSGTGVSSETQYF.

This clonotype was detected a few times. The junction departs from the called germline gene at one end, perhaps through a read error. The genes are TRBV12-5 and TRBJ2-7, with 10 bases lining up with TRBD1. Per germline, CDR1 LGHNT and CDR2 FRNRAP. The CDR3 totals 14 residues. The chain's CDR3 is CVSGPGTGAYEQYF. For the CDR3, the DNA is TGTGTTAGTGGCCCGGGGACAGGGGCCTACGAGCAGTACTTC.

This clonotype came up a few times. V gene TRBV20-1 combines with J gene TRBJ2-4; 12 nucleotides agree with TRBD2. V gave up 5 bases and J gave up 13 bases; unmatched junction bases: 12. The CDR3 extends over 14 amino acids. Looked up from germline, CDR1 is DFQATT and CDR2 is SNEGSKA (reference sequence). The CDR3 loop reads CSAGLAGSQNEQYF. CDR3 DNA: TGCAGTGCTGGACTAGCGGGATCTCAGAATGAGCAGTACTTC.

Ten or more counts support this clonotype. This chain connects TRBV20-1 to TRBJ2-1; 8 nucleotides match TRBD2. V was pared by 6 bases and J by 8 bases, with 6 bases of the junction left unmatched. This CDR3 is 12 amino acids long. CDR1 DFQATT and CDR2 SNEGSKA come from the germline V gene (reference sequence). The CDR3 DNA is TGCAGTGCCGGAGGACTAGCCCATGAGCAGTTCTTC. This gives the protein CSAGGLAHEQFF.

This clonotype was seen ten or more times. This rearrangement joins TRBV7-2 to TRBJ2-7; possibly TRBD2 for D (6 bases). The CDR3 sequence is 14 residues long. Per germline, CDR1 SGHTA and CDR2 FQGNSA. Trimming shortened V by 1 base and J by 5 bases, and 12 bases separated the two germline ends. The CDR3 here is CASSLDGSYNEQYF. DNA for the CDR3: TGTGCCAGCAGCTTAGACGGGAGTTACAACGAGCAGTACTTC.

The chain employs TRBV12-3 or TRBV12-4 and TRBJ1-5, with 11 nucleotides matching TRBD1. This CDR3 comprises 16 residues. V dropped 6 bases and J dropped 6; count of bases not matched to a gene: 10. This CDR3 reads CASSSGQGAQTQPQHF. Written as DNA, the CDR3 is TGTGCCAGCAGCTCCGGACAGGGGGCGCAGACTCAGCCCCAGCATTTT.

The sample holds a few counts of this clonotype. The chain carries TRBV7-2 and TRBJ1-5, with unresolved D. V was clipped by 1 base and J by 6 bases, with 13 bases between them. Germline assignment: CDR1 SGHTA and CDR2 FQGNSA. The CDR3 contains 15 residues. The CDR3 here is CASSLGLGNAQPQHF. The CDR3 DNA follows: TGTGCCAGCAGCTTAGGGCTGGGCAATGCTCAGCCCCAGCATTTT.

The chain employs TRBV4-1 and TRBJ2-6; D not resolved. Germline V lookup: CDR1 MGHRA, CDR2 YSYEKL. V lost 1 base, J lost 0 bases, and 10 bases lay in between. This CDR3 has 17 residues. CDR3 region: CASSQGQAYSGANVLTF. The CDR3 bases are TGCGCCAGCAGCCAAGGACAAGCTTACTCTGGGGCCAACGTCCTGACTTTC.

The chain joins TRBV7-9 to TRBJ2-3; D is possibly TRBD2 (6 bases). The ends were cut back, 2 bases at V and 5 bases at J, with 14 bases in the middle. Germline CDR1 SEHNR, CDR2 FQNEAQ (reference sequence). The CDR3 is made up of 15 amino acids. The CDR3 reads CASSLRWQGGDTQYF. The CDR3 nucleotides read TGTGCCAGCAGCTTAAGGTGGCAGGGAGGAGATACGCAGTATTTT.

The chain's CDR3 is CASTTAGGVYNEQFF. The CDR3 DNA reads TGTGCCAGCACCACAGCGGGGGGAGTTTACAATGAGCAGTTCTTC. This chain uses TRBV28 with TRBJ2-1; 9 nucleotides agree with TRBD2. Germline V gene data show CDR1 as MDHEN and CDR2 as SYDVKM. V gave up 7 bases and J gave up 4 bases; unmatched junction bases: 8. The CDR3 is 15 residues long.

CDR3 sequence: CASSVDRGSTDTQYF. The CDR3 DNA sequence: TGTGCCAGCAGCGTAGACAGGGGAAGCACAGATACGCAGTATTTT. The V call is TRBV9, the J call TRBJ2-3, with 7 bases matching TRBD1. CDR1 and CDR2 from the germline V gene are SGDLS and YYNGEE. The J segment lost 0 bases and the V segment lost 0 bases, leaving 1 base of the junction unmatched. CDR3 length: 15 residues.

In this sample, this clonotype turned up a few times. This CDR3 is CASSPDPIPHEQFF. The CDR3 DNA is TGTGCCAGCAGCCCCGACCCGATTCCCCATGAGCAGTTCTTC. The chain has TRBV3-1 and TRBJ2-1; no firm D call. V lost 4 bases and J lost 8, with 15 bases in between. This CDR3 has 14 amino acids. Germline-derived CDR1 and CDR2 are LGHDT and YNNKEL (reference sequence).